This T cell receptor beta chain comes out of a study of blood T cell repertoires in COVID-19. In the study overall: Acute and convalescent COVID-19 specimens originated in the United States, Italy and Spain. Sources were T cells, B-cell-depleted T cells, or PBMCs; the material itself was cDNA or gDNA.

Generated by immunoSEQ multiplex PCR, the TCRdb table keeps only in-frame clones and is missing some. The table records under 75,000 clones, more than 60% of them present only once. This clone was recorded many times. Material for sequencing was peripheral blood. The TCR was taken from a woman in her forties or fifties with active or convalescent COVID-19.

As DNA, the CDR3 is TGTGCCAGCAGCTTAGACGGGGGAGCTGGCCAAGAGACCCAGTACTTC. Translation: CASSLDGGAGQETQYF. The J gene is TRBJ2-5, the V gene TRBV11-3; D may be TRBD2 (6 bases). Trimming took 0 bases from V and 1 from J, leaving 12 bases between them. The CDR3 runs to 16 residues. Germline CDR1 reads SGHNT; CDR2 reads YENEEA.